This is a list of T cell receptor beta chains from one sample in a study of CD8+ T cells in alopecia areata. Sequencing was performed with immunoSEQ multiplex PCR; in TCRdb, only in-frame clones are kept and a portion is missing. This table holds 150,000 to 200,000 clones, about three fifths found once. The starting material was CD4+ T cells sorted from blood, obtained at week 24, from a patient treated with tofacitinib. These receptors were obtained from a human donor with alopecia areata. CDR3s include the opening cysteine and the closing phenylalanine or tryptophan. Each record gives: J gene, V gene, clone size, CDR3 protein. Clone size is not always given. Where it is, it says once, few, many or a class for expanded clones.

J gene: TRBJ1-4; V gene: TRBV29-1; clone size: few; CDR3 protein: CSVVPAKGEKLFF
J gene: TRBJ2-5; V gene: TRBV7-2; clone size: NA; CDR3 protein: CASSGGTWGQETQYF
J gene: TRBJ1-2; V gene: TRBV4-3; clone size: NA; CDR3 protein: CASSQDRGRENTF
J gene: TRBJ1-6; V gene: TRBV5-1; clone size: few; CDR3 protein: CASSYALQGDNSPLHF
J gene: TRBJ2-2; V gene: TRBV5-6; clone size: NA; CDR3 protein: CASITGGNTGELFF
J gene: TRBJ2-1; V gene: TRBV7-9; clone size: few; CDR3 protein: CASSPTSLAYNEQFF
J gene: TRBJ2-7; V gene: TRBV9; clone size: NA; CDR3 protein: CASSVNPSLEQYF
J gene: TRBJ2-7; V gene: TRBV28; clone size: NA; CDR3 protein: CASSLYQGYRYEQYF
J gene: TRBJ2-2; V gene: TRBV29-1; clone size: NA; CDR3 protein: CSVTRSLGQGGELFF
J gene: TRBJ1-5; V gene: TRBV10-3; clone size: NA; CDR3 protein: CAISASAPGGDSNQPQHF